This T cell receptor beta chain was sequenced for a study of OX40 agonist ivuxolimab in advanced cancers. In terms of the full investigation: Ivuxolimab was an agonistic, fully human IgG2 monoclonal antibody directed against OX40 (CD134), a costimulatory receptor. The paper describes the monotherapy dose-escalation part (N of about 50 patients) of the phase I trial of ivuxolimab. The purpose of peripheral TCRbeta sequencing was to test whether ivuxolimab changed TCR sequence diversity and led to clonal T-cell expansion. A male proportion of roughly 85% and a mean age of approximately 62 years, ranging from 23 to 79, were recorded for the dose-escalation cohort. Three dose-escalation patients achieved partial responses, one with hepatocellular carcinoma and two with cutaneous melanoma. Among the approximately 54 dose-escalation patients, approximately 20 had hepatocellular carcinoma, 15 or so melanoma, 9 renal cell carcinoma and 9 head and neck cancer. Intravenous ivuxolimab was administered to patients every 2 weeks at six dose levels: 0.01, 0.1, 0.3, 1.5, 3 and 10 mg/kg. Prior anti-PD-1, anti-PD-L1 or anti-CTLA-4 therapy was permitted, and checkpoint inhibitors had been received by roughly two fifths of dose-escalation patients. Overall study outcomes, separate from this receptor: Low levels of normalized T-cell clonal expansion were also seen in some nonresponding patients. Clonal expansion of both CD4+ and CD8+ blood T cells was observed from baseline to week 6 at doses 0.1 to 3.0 mg/kg. After ivuxolimab, more expanded clones were found on average in CD8+ T cells than in CD4+ T cells. Partial responders in the 0.1-3.0 mg/kg groups had among the lowest normalized peripheral clonal expansion, especially among CD8+ T cells. The antigen specificity of the peripheral T cells that underwent clonal expansion was not determined.

For sequencing of the TCRbeta CDR3 region, genomic DNA was extracted from the sorted cells. The immunoSEQ Assay was used to sequence the TCRbeta CDR3 regions. This immuneACCESS table, as held by TCRdb, lists in-frame sequences with V and J called but not all clones. Of the missing ones, under half trace to an unresolved V gene in checked studies; the others have no known cause. The sample table contains roughly 41,000 clones; only one count was recorded for about 78% of them. The ten largest clones add up to roughly a fifth of the sample. Patients with a history of autoimmune disease or receiving systemic immunosuppression were excluded from the trial. Peripheral blood for TCR sequencing was collected from all dose cohorts at baseline, on cycle 4 day 1, and on cycle 7 day 1. The samples were drawn from a first-in-human, open-label, multicenter phase I dose-escalation trial of ivuxolimab. Adults with locally advanced or metastatic melanoma, renal cell, hepatocellular, or head and neck squamous cell carcinoma were enrolled in the trial. Before TCR sequencing, CD4+ and CD8+ T cells were separately sorted from peripheral blood.

Notes on this clone: The antigen it recognizes is unknown. No much larger clone exists at a distance of one base, and base qualities are not known.

V is trimmed back by 5 bases and J by 2 bases, and the junction contains 4 bases that no gene match accounts for. Counted from cysteine to phenylalanine, this CDR3 has 16 amino acids. The retained sequence is limited to the CDR3, 48 bases, with the frame set at the first base. The germline V gene (reference sequence) gives CDR1 as LNHDA and CDR2 as SQIVND. The chain employs TRBV19 and TRBJ2-6, with 9 middle bases fitting TRBD1. Sequencing was performed on CD4+ or CD8+ T cells sorted from blood, taken in a trial of the OX40 agonist ivuxolimab. This sequence originates from an adult with an advanced solid tumor such as melanoma, head and neck, liver or kidney cancer. The CDR3 protein sequence reads: CASSPRDRAGANVLTF. The DNA is TGTGCCAGTAGTCCTCGGGACAGGGCTGGGGCCAACGTCCTGACTTTC. Outside the CDR3, residues come from the reference TRBV19 and TRBJ2-6 proteins, so the full variable domain is: DGGITQSPKYLFRKEGQNVTLSCEQNLNHDAMYWYRQDPGQGLRLIYYSQIVNDFQKGDIAEGYSVSREKKESFPLTVTSAQKNPTAFYLCASSPRDRAGANVLTFGAGSRLTVL.